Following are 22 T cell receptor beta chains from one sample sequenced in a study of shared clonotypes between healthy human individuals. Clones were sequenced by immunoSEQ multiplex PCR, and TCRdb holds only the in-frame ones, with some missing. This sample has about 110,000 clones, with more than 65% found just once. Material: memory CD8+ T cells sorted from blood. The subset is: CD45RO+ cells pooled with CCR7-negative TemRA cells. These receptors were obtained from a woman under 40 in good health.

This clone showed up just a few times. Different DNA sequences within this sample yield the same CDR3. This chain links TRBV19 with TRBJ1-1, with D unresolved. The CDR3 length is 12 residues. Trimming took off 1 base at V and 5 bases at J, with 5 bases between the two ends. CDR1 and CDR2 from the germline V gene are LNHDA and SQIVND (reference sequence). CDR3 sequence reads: CASSIGRTEAFF. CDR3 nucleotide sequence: TGTGCCAGTAGTATAGGACGGACTGAAGCTTTCTTT.

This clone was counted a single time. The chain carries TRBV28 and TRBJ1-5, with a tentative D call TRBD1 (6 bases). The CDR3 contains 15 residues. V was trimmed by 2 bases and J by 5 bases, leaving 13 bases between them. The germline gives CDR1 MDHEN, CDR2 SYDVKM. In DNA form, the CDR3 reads TGTGCCAGCAGTTTACTGAAAGGGGGGGATCAGCCCCAGCATTTT. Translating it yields CASSLLKGGDQPQHF.

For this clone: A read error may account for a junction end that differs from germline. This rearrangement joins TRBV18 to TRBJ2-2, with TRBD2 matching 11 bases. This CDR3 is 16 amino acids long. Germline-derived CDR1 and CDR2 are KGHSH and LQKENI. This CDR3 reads CASSPGLAANTGELFF. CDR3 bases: TGTGCCAGCTCACCGGGACTAGCGGCGAACACTGGGGAGCTGTTTTTT.

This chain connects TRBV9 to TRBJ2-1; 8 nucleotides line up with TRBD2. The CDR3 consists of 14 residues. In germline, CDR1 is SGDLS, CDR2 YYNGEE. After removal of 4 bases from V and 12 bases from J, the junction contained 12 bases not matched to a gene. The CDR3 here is CASSYGGGTDGQFF. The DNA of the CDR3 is TGTGCCAGCAGCTACGGCGGGGGGACTGATGGGCAGTTCTTC.

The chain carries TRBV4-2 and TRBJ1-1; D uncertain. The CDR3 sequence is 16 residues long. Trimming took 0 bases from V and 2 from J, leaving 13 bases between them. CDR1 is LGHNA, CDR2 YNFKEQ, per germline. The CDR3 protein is CASSQESSGFNTEAFF. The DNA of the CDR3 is TGTGCCAGCAGCCAAGAGTCGTCTGGGTTCAACACTGAAGCTTTCTTT.

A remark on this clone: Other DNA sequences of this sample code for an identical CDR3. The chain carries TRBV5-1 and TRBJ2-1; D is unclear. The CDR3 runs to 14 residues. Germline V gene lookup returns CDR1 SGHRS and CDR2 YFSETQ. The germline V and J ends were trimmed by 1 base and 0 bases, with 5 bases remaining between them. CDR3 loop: CASSLSSSYNEQFF. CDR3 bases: TGCGCCAGCAGCTTGAGTAGCTCCTACAATGAGCAGTTCTTC. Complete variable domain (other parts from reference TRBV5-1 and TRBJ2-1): KAGVTQTPRYLIKTRGQQVTLSCSPISGHRSVSWYQQTPGQGLQFLFEYFSETQRNKGNFPGRFSGRQFSNSRSEMNVSTLELGDSALYLCASSLSSSYNEQFFGPGTRLTVL.

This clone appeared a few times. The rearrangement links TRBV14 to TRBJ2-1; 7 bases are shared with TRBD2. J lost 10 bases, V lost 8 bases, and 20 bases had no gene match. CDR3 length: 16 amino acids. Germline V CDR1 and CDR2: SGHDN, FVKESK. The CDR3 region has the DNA TGTGCCAGCCGTCCCAATTGGGCGGGAGAAAGGATGGAGCAGTTCTTC. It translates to CASRPNWAGERMEQFF. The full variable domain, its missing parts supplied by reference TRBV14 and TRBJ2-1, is EAGVTQFPSHSVIEKGQTVTLRCDPISGHDNLYWYRRVMGKEIKFLLHFVKESKQDESGMPNNRFLAERTGGTYSTLKVQPAELEDSGVYFCASRPNWAGERMEQFFGPGTRLTVL.

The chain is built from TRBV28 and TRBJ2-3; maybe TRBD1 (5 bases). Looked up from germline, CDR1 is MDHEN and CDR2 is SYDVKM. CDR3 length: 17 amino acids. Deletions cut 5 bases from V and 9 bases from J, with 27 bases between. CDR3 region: CASSIWTLVSLGRTQYF. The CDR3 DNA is TGTGCCAGCAGTATCTGGACACTGGTTTCTTTAGGGCGGACGCAGTATTTT.

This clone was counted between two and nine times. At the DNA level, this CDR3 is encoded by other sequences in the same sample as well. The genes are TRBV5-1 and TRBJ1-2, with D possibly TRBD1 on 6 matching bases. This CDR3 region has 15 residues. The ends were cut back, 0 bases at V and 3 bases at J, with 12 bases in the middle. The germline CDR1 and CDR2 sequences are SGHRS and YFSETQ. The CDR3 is CASSLDSQGHYGYTF. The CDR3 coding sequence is TGCGCCAGCAGCTTGGATTCGCAGGGGCACTATGGCTACACCTTC. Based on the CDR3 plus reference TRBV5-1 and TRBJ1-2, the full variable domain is KAGVTQTPRYLIKTRGQQVTLSCSPISGHRSVSWYQQTPGQGLQFLFEYFSETQRNKGNFPGRFSGRQFSNSRSEMNVSTLELGDSALYLCASSLDSQGHYGYTFGSGTRLTVV.

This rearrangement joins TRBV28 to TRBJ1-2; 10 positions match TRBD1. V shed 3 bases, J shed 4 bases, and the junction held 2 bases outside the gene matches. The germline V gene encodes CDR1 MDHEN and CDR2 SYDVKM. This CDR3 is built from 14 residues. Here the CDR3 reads CASSFWTGGYGYTF. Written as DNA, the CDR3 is TGTGCCAGCAGTTTCTGGACAGGGGGCTATGGCTACACCTTC.

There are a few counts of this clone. In nucleotides, the CDR3 is TGTGCCAGCAAAACCCGCCAGGGACCCTACGAGCAGTACTTC. Translated, it gives CASKTRQGPYEQYF. The chain carries TRBV11-1 and TRBJ2-7; D is tentatively TRBD1 or TRBD2 (5 bases each). The CDR3 extends over 14 amino acids. Germline CDR1 is SGHAT and CDR2 is FQDESV (reference sequence). The ends were cut back, 7 bases at V and 2 bases at J, with 15 bases in the middle.

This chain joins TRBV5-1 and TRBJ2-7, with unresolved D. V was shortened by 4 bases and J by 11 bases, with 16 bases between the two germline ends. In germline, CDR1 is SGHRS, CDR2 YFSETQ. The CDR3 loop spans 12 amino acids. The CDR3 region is CASSPSGSWEYF. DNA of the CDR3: TGCGCCAGCAGCCCGTCTGGCTCCTGGGAGTACTTC.

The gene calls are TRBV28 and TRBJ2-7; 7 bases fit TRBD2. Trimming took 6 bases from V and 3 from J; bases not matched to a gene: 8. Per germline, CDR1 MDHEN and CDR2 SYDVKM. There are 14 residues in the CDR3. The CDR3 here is CASRPSGNLYEQYF. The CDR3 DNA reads TGTGCCAGCAGACCCAGCGGGAACCTCTACGAGCAGTACTTC. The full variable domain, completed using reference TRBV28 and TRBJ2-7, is DVKVTQSSRYLVKRTGEKVFLECVQDMDHENMFWYRQDPGLGLRLIYFSYDVKMKEKGDIPEGYSVSREKKERFSLILESASTNQTSMYLCASRPSGNLYEQYFGPGTRLTVT.

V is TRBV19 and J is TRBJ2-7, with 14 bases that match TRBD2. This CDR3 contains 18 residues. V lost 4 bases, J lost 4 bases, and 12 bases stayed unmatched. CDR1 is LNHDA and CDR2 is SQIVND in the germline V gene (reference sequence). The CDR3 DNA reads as TGTGCCAGTAGTACCGGGACTAGCGGGAGACCACAGTTGTACGAGCAGTACTTC. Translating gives CASSTGTSGRPQLYEQYF.

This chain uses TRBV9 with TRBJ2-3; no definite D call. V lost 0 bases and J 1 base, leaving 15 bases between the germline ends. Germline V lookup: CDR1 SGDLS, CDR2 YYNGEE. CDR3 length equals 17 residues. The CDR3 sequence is CASSVAGHGRCTDTQYF. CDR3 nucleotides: TGTGCCAGCAGCGTAGCCGGGCATGGACGGTGCACAGATACGCAGTATTTT.

In DNA, the CDR3 is TGTGCCAGTAGTGCCAGGACTAGCGGTAGACCCTACGAGCAGTACTTC. Encoded protein: CASSARTSGRPYEQYF. The chain combines TRBV19 with TRBJ2-7; 10 bases map to TRBD2. Germline CDR1 is LNHDA and CDR2 is SQIVND (reference sequence). V lost 5 bases and J lost 2; bases outside the gene matches: 9. The CDR3 sequence is 16 residues long.

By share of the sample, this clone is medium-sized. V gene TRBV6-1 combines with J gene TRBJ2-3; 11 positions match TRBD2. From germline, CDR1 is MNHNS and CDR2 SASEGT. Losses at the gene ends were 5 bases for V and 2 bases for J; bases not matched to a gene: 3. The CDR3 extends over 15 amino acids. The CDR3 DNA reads TGTGCCAGCAGTCTACTAGCGGGAGACACAGATACGCAGTATTTT. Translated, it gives CASSLLAGDTDTQYF.

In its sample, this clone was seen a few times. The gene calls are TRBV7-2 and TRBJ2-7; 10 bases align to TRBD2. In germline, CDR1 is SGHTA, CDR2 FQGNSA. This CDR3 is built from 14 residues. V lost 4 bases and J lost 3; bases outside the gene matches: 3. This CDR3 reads CASSWTSGNYEQYF. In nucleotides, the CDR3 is TGTGCCAGCAGCTGGACTAGCGGTAACTACGAGCAGTACTTC.

The CDR3 bases are TGTGCCAGCAGCAAAATTCTGTACGAGCAGTACTTC. It codes for CASSKILYEQYF. This chain links TRBV21-1 with TRBJ2-7; the table calls TRBD2, which could not be checked here. TRBV21-1 is marked as a pseudogene. The CDR3 has 12 amino acids.

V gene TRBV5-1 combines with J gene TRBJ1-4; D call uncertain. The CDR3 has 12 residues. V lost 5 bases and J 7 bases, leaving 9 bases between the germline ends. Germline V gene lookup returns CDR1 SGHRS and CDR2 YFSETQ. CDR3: CASREGGEKLFF. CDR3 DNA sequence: TGCGCCAGCAGAGAGGGTGGTGAAAAACTGTTTTTT.

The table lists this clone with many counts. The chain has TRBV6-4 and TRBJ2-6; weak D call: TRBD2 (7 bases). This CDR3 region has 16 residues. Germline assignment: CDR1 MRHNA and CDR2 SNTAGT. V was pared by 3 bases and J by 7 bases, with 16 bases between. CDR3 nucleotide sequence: TGTGCCAGCAGTGAGGGCGGGGGCTCGGGAGCCAACGTCCTGACTTTC. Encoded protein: CASSEGGGSGANVLTF.

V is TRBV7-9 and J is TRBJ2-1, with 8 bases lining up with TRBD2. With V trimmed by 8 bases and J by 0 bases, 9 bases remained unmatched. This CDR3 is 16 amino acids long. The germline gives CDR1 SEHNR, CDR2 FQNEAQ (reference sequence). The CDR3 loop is CASGARGGSSYNEQFF. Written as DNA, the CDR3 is TGTGCCAGCGGAGCTCGGGGGGGAAGCTCCTACAATGAGCAGTTCTTC.